These 22 T cell receptor beta chains share one sample of origin, sequenced in a study of blood T cell repertoires in COVID-19 (dated by TCRdb to 2019 to 2021). Receptors were amplified or captured by the immunoSEQ multiplex PCR assay. TCRdb's version of the immuneACCESS table is confined to in-frame rearrangements and falls short of the full clone set. An unresolved V gene accounts for under half of the shortfall where checked; the remainder is of unknown origin. Counted in this sample were about 410,000 clones; approximately 89% of them appeared once. The ten largest make up 1.5% to 1.8% of the sample. The material sequenced was peripheral blood. The source of these receptors is a woman aged 35 to 49 with COVID-19, enrolled during active disease.

The gene calls are TRBV6-6 and TRBJ1-6; D call uncertain. The CDR3 contains 15 residues. Germline CDR1 is MNHNY and CDR2 is SVGAGI (reference sequence). Trimming cost V 0 bases and J 14 bases, with 17 bases left between them. Here the CDR3 reads CASSYSAPPGPTLHF. CDR3 nucleotides: TGTGCCAGCAGTTACTCGGCTCCCCCTGGGCCAACCCTCCACTTT.

This chain joins TRBV7-9 and TRBJ2-1, with D maybe TRBD2 (6 bases). The CDR3 covers 14 residues. The germline gives CDR1 SEHNR, CDR2 FQNEAQ (reference sequence). Trimming stripped 3 bases from V and 8 bases from J, with 14 bases between. The CDR3 spells CASSLSRGPDEQFF. The CDR3 region has the DNA TGTGCCAGCAGCTTGTCGCGGGGTCCTGATGAGCAGTTCTTC. The full variable domain, in which reference TRBV7-9 and TRBJ2-1 provide the parts outside the CDR3, is DTGVSQNPRHKITKRGQNVTFRCDPISEHNRLYWYRQTLGQGPEFLTYFQNEAQLEKSRLLSDRFSAERPKGSFSTLEIQRTEQGDSAMYLCASSLSRGPDEQFFGPGTRLTVL.

This chain links TRBV4-1 with TRBJ1-5; TRBD1 agrees at 9 bases. The CDR3 sequence is 15 residues long. The V segment lost 8 bases and the J segment 4 bases; nucleotides outside the gene matches: 9. Germline V gene sequence: CDR1 MGHRA, CDR2 YSYEKL. The CDR3 DNA reads as TGCGCCAGCGGAGCCGGGACAGGGATGAATCAGCCCCAGCATTTT. Amino acids: CASGAGTGMNQPQHF.

The gene calls are TRBV5-6 and TRBJ1-1, with 10 bases identical to TRBD1. The CDR3 is 15 amino acids. The J segment lost 1 base and the V segment lost 4 bases, leaving 4 bases of the junction unmatched. Germline assignment: CDR1 SGHDT and CDR2 YYEEEE. Written as DNA, the CDR3 is TGTGCCAGCAGCCCCCGACAGGGGGCGAACACTGAAGCTTTCTTT. Translating it yields CASSPRQGANTEAFF.

The chain has TRBV6-2 or TRBV6-3 and TRBJ2-5; 7 nucleotides align to TRBD1. CDR1 is MNHEY, CDR2 SVGEGT, per germline. The CDR3 length is 16 residues. The junction had 12 bases not matched to a gene; V was cut back by 6 bases and J by 2 bases. CDR3: CASSHPPRTGQETQYF. The CDR3 coding sequence is TGTGCCAGCAGCCACCCCCCCCGGACAGGTCAAGAGACCCAGTACTTC.

V is TRBV7-9 and J is TRBJ2-7; a weak D match, TRBD2 (6 bases). The V gene's germline CDR1 is SEHNR and CDR2 FQNEAQ (reference sequence). The ends were cut back, 1 base at V and 7 bases at J, with 11 bases in the middle. The CDR3 is 13 amino acids. The CDR3 DNA follows: TGTGCCAGCAGCTTAGAAGCCGCGGGGGAGCAGTACTTC. Translated: CASSLEAAGEQYF.

The J gene is TRBJ1-5, the V gene TRBV6-5; 7 nucleotides match TRBD1. Germline assignment: CDR1 MNHEY and CDR2 SVGAGI. The CDR3 is 14 residues long. V dropped 6 bases and J dropped 7; count of bases not matched to a gene: 9. DNA of the CDR3: TGTGCCAGCAGAAGGGGGACAGACGCCCAGCCCCAGCATTTT. The encoded protein is CASRRGTDAQPQHF.

The chain employs TRBV6-5 and TRBJ1-2, with TRBD1 matching 7 bases. With V trimmed by 5 bases and J by 8 bases, 8 bases remained unmatched. CDR1 is MNHEY and CDR2 is SVGAGI in the germline V gene. The CDR3 is 13 residues long. The CDR3 nucleotides read TGTGCCAGCAGTCAGCAGGGGGTGGAGGGCTACACCTTC. Translation: CASSQQGVEGYTF.

This chain uses TRBV5-1 with TRBJ1-2; TRBD1 matches 11 bases. The CDR3 covers 13 residues. With 4 bases clipped from V and 4 bases from J, the junction kept 0 bases outside the gene matches. Germline values: CDR1 SGHRS, CDR2 YFSETQ. The CDR3 spells CASSGQGAYGYTF. CDR3 in DNA: TGCGCCAGCAGCGGACAGGGGGCCTATGGCTACACCTTC.

The V call is TRBV7-9, the J call TRBJ1-1, with D unresolved. The V gene's germline CDR1 is SEHNR and CDR2 FQNEAQ (reference sequence). The CDR3 sequence is 18 residues long. V shed 3 bases and J shed 1 base, with 21 bases lying between them. This CDR3 is CASSLYAGLPVANTEAFF. The CDR3 DNA follows: TGTGCCAGCAGCTTGTACGCGGGCCTCCCGGTGGCGAACACTGAAGCTTTCTTT. The variable domain in full, completed from reference TRBV7-9 and TRBJ1-1, reads DTGVSQNPRHKITKRGQNVTFRCDPISEHNRLYWYRQTLGQGPEFLTYFQNEAQLEKSRLLSDRFSAERPKGSFSTLEIQRTEQGDSAMYLCASSLYAGLPVANTEAFFGQGTRLTVV.

The genes are TRBV6-5 and TRBJ1-3; D gene unclear. CDR1 is MNHEY and CDR2 is SVGAGI in the germline V gene. V gave up 7 bases and J gave up 4 bases, with 14 bases separating them. The CDR3 is 14 amino acids. CDR3 in DNA: TGTGCCAGCACGCTAGAAACGGCGGGAAACACCATATATTTT. This sequence encodes CASTLETAGNTIYF.

The CDR3: CASSHTARTSRVGGKELTEAFF. CDR3 sequence (DNA): TGTGCCAGCAGTCATACTGCCAGAACCTCCAGGGTCGGGGGTAAGGAACTCACTGAAGCTTTCTTT. V is TRBV6-6 and J is TRBJ1-1; TRBD1 might be the D (5 bases). Per the germline V gene, CDR1 is MNHNY and CDR2 is SVGAGI (reference sequence). This CDR3 is 22 amino acids long. V was pared by 5 bases and J by 4 bases, with 38 bases between.

The gene calls are TRBV6-5 and TRBJ2-7; D possibly corresponds to TRBD2 (5 bases). The CDR3 spans 12 residues. The germline CDR1 and CDR2 sequences are MNHEY and SVGAGI. V lost 6 bases, J lost 2 bases, and 8 bases lay in between. CDR3: CASSRGTYEQYF. CDR3 DNA: TGTGCCAGCAGCCGAGGGACCTACGAGCAGTACTTC.

This chain connects TRBV18 to TRBJ1-1; possibly TRBD1 for D (6 bases). V lost 6 bases and J 0 bases, leaving 14 bases between the germline ends. The CDR3 length is 15 residues. CDR1 is KGHSH and CDR2 is LQKENI in the germline V gene. In DNA, the CDR3 is TGTGCCAGCTCTCGCACACAGGGAGTGAACACTGAAGCTTTCTTT. Encoded protein: CASSRTQGVNTEAFF.

The chain carries TRBV2 and TRBJ2-2; 7 bases match TRBD1. The CDR3 contains 14 residues. The germline gives CDR1 SNHLY, CDR2 FYNNEI. V trimming: 4 bases; J trimming: 8 bases; junction bases outside the gene matches: 7. The CDR3 nucleotides read TGTGCCAGCAGTGTCAAGGACAGGTCGGGGGAGCTGTTTTTT. Translation gives CASSVKDRSGELFF.

This clone was seen a single time. CDR3 DNA sequence: TGTGCCAGTAGTGATCGACAGGGGGCGGGAAATCAGCCCCAGCATTTT. It is translated as CASSDRQGAGNQPQHF. The rearrangement links TRBV19 to TRBJ1-5, with 10 bases matching TRBD1. The CDR3 contains 16 residues. Looked up from germline, CDR1 is LNHDA and CDR2 is SQIVND (reference sequence). V shed 5 bases and J 4 bases; nucleotides not matched to a gene: 8.

This chain joins TRBV27 and TRBJ2-1, with 9 bases aligning to TRBD2. The CDR3 runs 15 residues. Germline CDR1 MNHEY, CDR2 SMNVEV (reference sequence). V lost 3 bases and J lost 5; bases outside the gene matches: 5. CDR3 region: CASSFMREGDNEQFF. The DNA of the CDR3 is TGTGCCAGCAGTTTTATGCGGGAGGGAGACAATGAGCAGTTCTTC.

The gene calls are TRBV30 and TRBJ2-7; D perhaps matches TRBD2 (6 bases). The germline V gene has CDR1 GTSNPN and CDR2 SVGIG (reference sequence). CDR3 length equals 14 residues. Between the trimmed V and J ends, which lost 2 bases and 6 bases, there was a span of 17 bases. The CDR3 loop is CAWSPGTGTTEQYF. In nucleotides, the CDR3 is TGTGCCTGGAGTCCCGGGACTGGGACCACCGAGCAGTACTTC.

The chain joins TRBV5-5 to TRBJ1-6; D remains ambiguous. The CDR3 sequence is 16 residues long. Germline V gives CDR1 SGHKS, CDR2 YYEKEE (reference sequence). The germline V and J ends were trimmed by 0 bases and 6 bases, with 13 bases remaining between them. DNA of the CDR3: TGTGCCAGCAGCTTGGCCCGACAATCACTTAATTCACCCCTCCACTTT. It encodes CASSLARQSLNSPLHF.

V and J are TRBV28 and TRBJ1-2, with D unclear. Germline V gene data show CDR1 as MDHEN and CDR2 as SYDVKM. The CDR3 has 13 residues. The V and J ends lost 3 bases and 8 bases respectively, with 13 bases between them. CDR3 in amino acids: CASSFSSNAGYTF. The CDR3 coding sequence is TGTGCCAGCAGTTTCTCCAGTAACGCCGGCTACACCTTC.

This clone was seen only once. The chain joins TRBV18 to TRBJ2-7, with TRBD1 matching over 8 bases. V was pared by 2 bases and J by 2 bases, with 5 bases of the junction left unmatched. From germline, CDR1 is KGHSH and CDR2 LQKENI. The CDR3 spans 15 residues. In DNA form, the CDR3 reads TGTGCCAGCTCACCATCCGGGACAGGACCCTACGAGCAGTACTTC. It is translated as CASSPSGTGPYEQYF.

This clone has only one observation. The chain is built from TRBV6-5 and TRBJ1-2, with no clear D. There are 14 residues in the CDR3. V lost 0 bases and J 6 bases, leaving 11 bases between the germline ends. CDR1 is MNHEY and CDR2 is SVGAGI in the germline V gene. CDR3 bases: TGTGCCAGCAGTTACTCCGGTGCGGGAGATGGCTACACCTTC. This gives the protein CASSYSGAGDGYTF.